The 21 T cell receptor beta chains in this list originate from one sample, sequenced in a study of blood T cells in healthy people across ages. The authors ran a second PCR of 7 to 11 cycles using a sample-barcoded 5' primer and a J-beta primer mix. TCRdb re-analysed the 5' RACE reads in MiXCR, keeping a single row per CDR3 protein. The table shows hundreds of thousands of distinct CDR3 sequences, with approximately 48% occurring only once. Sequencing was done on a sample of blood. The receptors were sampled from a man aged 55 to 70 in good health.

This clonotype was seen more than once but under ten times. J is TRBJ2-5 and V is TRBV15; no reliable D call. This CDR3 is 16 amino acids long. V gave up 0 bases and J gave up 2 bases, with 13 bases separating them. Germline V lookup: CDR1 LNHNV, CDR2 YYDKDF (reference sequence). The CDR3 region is CATSRDRIVSQETQYF. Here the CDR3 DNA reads TGTGCCACCAGCAGAGATAGGATCGTGTCTCAAGAGACCCAGTACTTC.

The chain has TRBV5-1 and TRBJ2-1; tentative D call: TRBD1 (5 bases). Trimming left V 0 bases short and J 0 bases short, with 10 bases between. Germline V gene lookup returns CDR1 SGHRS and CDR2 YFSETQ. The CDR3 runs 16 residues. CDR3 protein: CASSLEGLSSYNEQFF. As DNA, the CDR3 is TGCGCCAGCAGCTTGGAGGGGTTGAGCTCCTACAATGAGCAGTTCTTC. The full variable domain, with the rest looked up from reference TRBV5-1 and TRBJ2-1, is KAGVTQTPRYLIKTRGQQVTLSCSPISGHRSVSWYQQTPGQGLQFLFEYFSETQRNKGNFPGRFSGRQFSNSRSEMNVSTLELGDSALYLCASSLEGLSSYNEQFFGPGTRLTVL.

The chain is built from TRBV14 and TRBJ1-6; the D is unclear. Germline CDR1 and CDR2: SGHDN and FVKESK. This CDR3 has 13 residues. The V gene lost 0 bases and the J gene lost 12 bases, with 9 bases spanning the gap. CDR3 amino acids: CASSQDSARPLHF. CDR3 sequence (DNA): TGTGCCAGCAGCCAAGATTCTGCGAGACCCCTCCACTTT.

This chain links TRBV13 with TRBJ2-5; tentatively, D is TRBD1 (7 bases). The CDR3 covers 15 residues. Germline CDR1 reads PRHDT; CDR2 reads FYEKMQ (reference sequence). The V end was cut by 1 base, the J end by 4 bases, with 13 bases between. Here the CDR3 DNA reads TGTGCCAGCAGCTTAGAGGAGGGGGCACGAGAGACCCAGTACTTC. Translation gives CASSLEEGARETQYF. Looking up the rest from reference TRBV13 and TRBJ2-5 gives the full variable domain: AAGVIQSPRHLIKEKRETATLKCYPIPRHDTVYWYQQGPGQDPQFLISFYEKMQSDKGSIPDRFSAQQFSDYHSELNMSSLELGDSALYFCASSLEEGARETQYFGPGTRLLVL.

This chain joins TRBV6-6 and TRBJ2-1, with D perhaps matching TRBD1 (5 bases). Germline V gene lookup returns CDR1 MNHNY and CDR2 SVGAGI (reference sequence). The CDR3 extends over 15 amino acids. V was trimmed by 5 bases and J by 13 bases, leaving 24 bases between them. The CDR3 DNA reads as TGTGCCAGCAGTCCCCAAGGACACCCCCAAGAGACCCAGTTCTTC. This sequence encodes CASSPQGHPQETQFF.

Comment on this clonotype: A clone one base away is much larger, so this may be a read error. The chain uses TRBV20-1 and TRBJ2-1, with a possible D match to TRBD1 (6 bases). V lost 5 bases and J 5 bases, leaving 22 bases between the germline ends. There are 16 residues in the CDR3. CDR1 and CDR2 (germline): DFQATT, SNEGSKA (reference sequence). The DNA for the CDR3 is TGCAGTGCTTCCCGCGGTATTGGGGGCAGTCACAATGAGCAGTTCTTC. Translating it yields CSASRGIGGSHNEQFF.

This chain's CDR3 is CASSVETTFNEQFF. CDR3 DNA sequence: TGTGCCAGCAGCGTAGAGACTACTTTCAATGAGCAGTTCTTC. The chain carries TRBV9 and TRBJ2-1, with a tentative D call TRBD2 (5 bases). Germline CDR1 reads SGDLS; CDR2 reads YYNGEE. Trimming removed 0 bases at V and 6 bases at J, with 10 bases between. This CDR3 is 14 amino acids long.

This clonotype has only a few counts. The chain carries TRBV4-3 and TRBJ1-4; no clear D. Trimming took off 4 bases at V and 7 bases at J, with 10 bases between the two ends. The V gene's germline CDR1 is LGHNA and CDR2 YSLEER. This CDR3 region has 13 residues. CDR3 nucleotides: TGCGCCAGCAGCCCCCAGGACGGTGAAAAACTGTTTTTT. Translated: CASSPQDGEKLFF.

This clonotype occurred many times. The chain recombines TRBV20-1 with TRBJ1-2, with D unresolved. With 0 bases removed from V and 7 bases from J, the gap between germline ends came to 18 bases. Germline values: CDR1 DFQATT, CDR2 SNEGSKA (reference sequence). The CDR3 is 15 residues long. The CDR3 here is CSARDQMRRGGGYTF. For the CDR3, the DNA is TGCAGTGCTAGAGATCAAATGAGGAGAGGCGGTGGCTACACCTTC.

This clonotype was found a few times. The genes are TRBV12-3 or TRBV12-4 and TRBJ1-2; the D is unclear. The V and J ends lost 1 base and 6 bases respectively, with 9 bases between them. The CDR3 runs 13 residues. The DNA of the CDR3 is TGTGCCAGCAGTTTAGGACTGTTCGATGGCTACACCTTC. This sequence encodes CASSLGLFDGYTF.

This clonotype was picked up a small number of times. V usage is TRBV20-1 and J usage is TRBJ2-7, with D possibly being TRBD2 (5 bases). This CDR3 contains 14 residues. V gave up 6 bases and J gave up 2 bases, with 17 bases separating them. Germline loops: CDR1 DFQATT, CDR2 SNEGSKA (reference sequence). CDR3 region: CSAPRFEGAYEQYF. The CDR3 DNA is TGCAGTGCCCCACGCTTCGAGGGAGCCTACGAGCAGTACTTC.

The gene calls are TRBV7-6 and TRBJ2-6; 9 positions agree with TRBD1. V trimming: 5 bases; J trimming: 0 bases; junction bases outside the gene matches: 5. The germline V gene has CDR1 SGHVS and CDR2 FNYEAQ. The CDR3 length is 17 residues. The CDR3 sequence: CASSGRTGVSGANVLTF. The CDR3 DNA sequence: TGTGCCAGCAGCGGGAGGACAGGGGTCTCTGGGGCCAACGTCCTGACTTTC.

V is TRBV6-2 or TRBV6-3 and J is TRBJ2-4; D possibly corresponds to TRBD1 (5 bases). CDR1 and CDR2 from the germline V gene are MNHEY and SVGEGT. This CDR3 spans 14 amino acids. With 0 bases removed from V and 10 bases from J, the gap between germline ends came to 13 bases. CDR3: CASSYSGPLGIQYF. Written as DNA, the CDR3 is TGTGCCAGCAGTTACTCGGGGCCCTTGGGGATTCAGTACTTC.

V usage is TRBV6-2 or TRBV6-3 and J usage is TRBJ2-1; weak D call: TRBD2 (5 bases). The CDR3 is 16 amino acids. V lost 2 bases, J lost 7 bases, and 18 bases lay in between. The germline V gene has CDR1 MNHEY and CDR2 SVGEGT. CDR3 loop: CASSYPTTSLRNEQFF. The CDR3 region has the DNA TGTGCCAGCAGTTACCCGACTACCTCTTTGAGGAATGAGCAGTTCTTC.

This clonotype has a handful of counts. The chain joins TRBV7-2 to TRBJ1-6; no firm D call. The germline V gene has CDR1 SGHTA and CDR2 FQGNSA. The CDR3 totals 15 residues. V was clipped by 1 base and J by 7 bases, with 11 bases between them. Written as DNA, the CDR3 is TGTGCCAGCAGCTTAGAGGGCCGGCTAAATTCACCCCTCCACTTT. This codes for CASSLEGRLNSPLHF.

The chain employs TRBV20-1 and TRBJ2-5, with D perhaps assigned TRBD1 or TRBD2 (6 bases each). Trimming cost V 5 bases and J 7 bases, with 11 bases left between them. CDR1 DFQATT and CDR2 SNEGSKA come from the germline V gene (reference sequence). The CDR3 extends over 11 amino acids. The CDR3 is CSAGGQGTQYF. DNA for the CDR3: TGCAGTGCTGGGGGGCAGGGGACCCAGTACTTC.

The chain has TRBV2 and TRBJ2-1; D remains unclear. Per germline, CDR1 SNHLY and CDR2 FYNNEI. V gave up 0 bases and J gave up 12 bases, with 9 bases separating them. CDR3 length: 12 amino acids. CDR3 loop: CASSEAVGGQFF. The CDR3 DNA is TGTGCCAGCAGTGAAGCGGTGGGTGGGCAGTTCTTC.

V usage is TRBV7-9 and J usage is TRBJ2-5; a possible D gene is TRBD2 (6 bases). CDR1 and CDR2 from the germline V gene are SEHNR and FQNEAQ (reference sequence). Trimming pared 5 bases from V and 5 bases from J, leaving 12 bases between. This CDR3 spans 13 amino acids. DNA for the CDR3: TGTGCCAGCAGCCTCATTGGAGGGGAGACCCAGTACTTC. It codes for CASSLIGGETQYF. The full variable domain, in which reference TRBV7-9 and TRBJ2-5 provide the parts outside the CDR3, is DTGVSQNPRHKITKRGQNVTFRCDPISEHNRLYWYRQTLGQGPEFLTYFQNEAQLEKSRLLSDRFSAERPKGSFSTLEIQRTEQGDSAMYLCASSLIGGETQYFGPGTRLLVL.

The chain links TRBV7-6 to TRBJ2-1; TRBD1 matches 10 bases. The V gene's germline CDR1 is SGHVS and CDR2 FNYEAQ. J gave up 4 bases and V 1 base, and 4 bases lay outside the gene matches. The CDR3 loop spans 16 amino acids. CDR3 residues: CASSLGGGQGYNEQFF. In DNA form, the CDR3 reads TGTGCCAGCAGCTTAGGGGGGGGACAGGGGTACAATGAGCAGTTCTTC. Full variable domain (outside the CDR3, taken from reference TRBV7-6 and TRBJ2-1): GAGVSQSPRYKVTKRGQDVALRCDPISGHVSLYWYRQALGQGPEFLTYFNYEAQQDKSGLPNDRFSAERPEGSISTLTIQRTEQRDSAMYRCASSLGGGQGYNEQFFGPGTRLTVL.

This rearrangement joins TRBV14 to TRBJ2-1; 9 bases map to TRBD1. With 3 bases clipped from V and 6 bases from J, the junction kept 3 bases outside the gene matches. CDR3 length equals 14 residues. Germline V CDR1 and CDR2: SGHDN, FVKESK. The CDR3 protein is CASSQGQGLNEQFF. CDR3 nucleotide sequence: TGTGCCAGCAGCCAGGGACAGGGCCTCAATGAGCAGTTCTTC.

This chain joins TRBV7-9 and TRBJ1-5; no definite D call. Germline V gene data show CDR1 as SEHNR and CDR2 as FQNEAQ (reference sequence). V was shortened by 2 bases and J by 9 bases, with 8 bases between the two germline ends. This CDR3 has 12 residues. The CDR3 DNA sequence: TGTGCCAGCAGCTTATATCTGGGGCCCCAGCATTTT. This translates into CASSLYLGPQHF.